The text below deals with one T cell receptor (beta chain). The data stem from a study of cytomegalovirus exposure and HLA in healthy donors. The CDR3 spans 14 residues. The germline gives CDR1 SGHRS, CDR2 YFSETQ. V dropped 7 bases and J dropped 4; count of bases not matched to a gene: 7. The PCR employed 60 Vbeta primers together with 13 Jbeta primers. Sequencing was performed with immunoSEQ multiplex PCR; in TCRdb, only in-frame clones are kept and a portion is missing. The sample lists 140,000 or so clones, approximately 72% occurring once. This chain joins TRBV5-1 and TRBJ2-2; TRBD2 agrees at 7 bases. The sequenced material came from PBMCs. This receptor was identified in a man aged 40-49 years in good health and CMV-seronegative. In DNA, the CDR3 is TGCGCCAGCCGTGGGCTAGCGGCCACCGGGGAGCTGTTTTTT. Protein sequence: CASRGLAATGELFF.